The 5 T cell receptor beta chains presented below share a single source sample, sequenced in a study of T-cell memory formation after mild COVID-19. TCRdb reprocessed the 5' RACE reads via MiXCR and lists one record per CDR3 protein. The sample consists of around 470,000 distinct CDR3 sequences, around 20% of them appearing once. Sequences were obtained from PBMCs or a T cell subset sorted from them (not recorded which). These TCRs come from an adult woman who had mild COVID-19 (a few samples of this study predate the infection). Cell type and time point are not known.

This chain joins TRBV7-9 and TRBJ1-2; D uncertain. Germline V CDR1 and CDR2: SEHNR, FQNEAQ (reference sequence). CDR3 length: 14 residues. V was trimmed by 5 bases and J by 2 bases, leaving 12 bases between them. This CDR3 is CASSPLSVNYGYTF. CDR3 DNA sequence: TGTGCCAGCAGCCCCCTAAGCGTAAACTATGGCTACACCTTC.

This clonotype was detected a few times. V and J are TRBV24-1 and TRBJ2-3, with D uncertain. V shed 9 bases and J shed 4 bases, with 7 bases lying between them. Germline V gene data show CDR1 as KGHDR and CDR2 as SFDVKD. This CDR3 has 11 residues. CDR3 in DNA: TGTGCCACCGGGGAAGCAGATACGCAGTATTTT. This encodes CATGEADTQYF.

About this clonotype: A much larger clone lies one base from this, so it may be a read error. V is TRBV12-3 or TRBV12-4 and J is TRBJ2-1; 8 nucleotides match TRBD2. J was trimmed by 12 bases and V by 3 bases; bases with no gene match: 19. The CDR3 is made up of 17 amino acids. The CDR3 DNA reads as TGTGCCAGCAGTTTTGATAATCTCAGCGGGAGAAACTATGGGCAGTTCTTC. Translating gives CASSFDNLSGRNYGQFF.

Only a few counts were recorded for this clonotype. The rearrangement uses TRBV5-8 and TRBJ2-2; D not certain. The CDR3 is made up of 17 amino acids. Trimming removed 2 bases at V and 1 base at J, with 15 bases between. Germline CDR1 is SGHTS and CDR2 is YDEGEE. Here the CDR3 reads CASSFRAGQGNTGELFF. CDR3 coding DNA: TGTGCCAGCAGCTTCCGGGCCGGCCAAGGGAACACCGGGGAGCTGTTTTTT.

This clonotype has a handful of counts. V usage is TRBV9 and J usage is TRBJ2-3; D assignment may be TRBD1 or TRBD2 (7 bases each). Trimming pared 4 bases from V and 5 bases from J, leaving 23 bases between. Germline V gene lookup returns CDR1 SGDLS and CDR2 YYNGEE. There are 17 residues in the CDR3. The CDR3 loop is CASSSPVAPGGEDTQYF. CDR3 nucleotide sequence: TGTGCCAGCAGCTCCCCCGTGGCGCCAGGGGGGGAAGATACGCAGTATTTT. Looking up the rest from reference TRBV9 and TRBJ2-3 gives the full variable domain: DSGVTQTPKHLITATGQRVTLRCSPRSGDLSVYWYQQSLDQGLQFLIQYYNGEERAKGNILERFSAQQFPDLHSELNLSSLELGDSALYFCASSSPVAPGGEDTQYFGPGTRLTVL.